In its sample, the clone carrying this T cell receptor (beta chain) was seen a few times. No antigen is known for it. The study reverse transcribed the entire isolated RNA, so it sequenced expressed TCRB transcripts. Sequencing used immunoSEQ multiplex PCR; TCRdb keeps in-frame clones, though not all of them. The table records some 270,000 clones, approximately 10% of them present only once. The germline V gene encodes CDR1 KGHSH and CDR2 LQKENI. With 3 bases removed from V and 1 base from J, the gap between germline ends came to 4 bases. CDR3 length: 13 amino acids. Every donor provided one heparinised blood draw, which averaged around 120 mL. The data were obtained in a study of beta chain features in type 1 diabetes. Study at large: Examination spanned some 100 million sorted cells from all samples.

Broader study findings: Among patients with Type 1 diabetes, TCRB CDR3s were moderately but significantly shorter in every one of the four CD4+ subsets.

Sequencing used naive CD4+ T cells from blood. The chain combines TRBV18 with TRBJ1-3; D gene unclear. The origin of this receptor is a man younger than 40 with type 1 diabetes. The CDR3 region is CASSPGSGNTIYF. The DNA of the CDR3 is TGTGCCAGCTCACCCGGGTCTGGAAACACCATATATTTT.